The present TCR beta chain was sequenced within a study of shared clonotypes between healthy human individuals. Trimming left V 5 bases short and J 2 bases short, with 20 bases between. The germline V gene has CDR1 SEHNR and CDR2 FQNEAQ (reference sequence). The CDR3 has 17 residues. Notes on the study in general: Represented diversity, genetic and exposure-history alike, was limited by few donors. Rarefaction gave evidence that sorted-subset sequencing remained incomplete despite large depth. Four donors held roughly 5% of naive CD4 clonotypes in common.

A remark on this clone: The antigen is unknown.

Some clones are missing from TCRdb's copy, which holds only in-frame ones; the method was immunoSEQ multiplex PCR. The sample carries millions of clones, around 96% recorded once. Naive CD8 cells comprised CD45RO-negative, CCR7-positively selected cells, excluding terminally differentiated effector memory CD45RA+ cells. The sequencing sample was made of naive CD8+ T cells sorted from blood. V and J are TRBV7-9 and TRBJ2-3; D possibly corresponds to TRBD1 (6 bases). This sequence was found in a young man in good health. CDR3 sequence: CASSRKKGHLNTDTQYF. CDR3 DNA sequence: TGTGCCAGCAGCCGGAAAAAGGGACACCTCAACACAGATACGCAGTATTTT. The whole variable domain, remainder taken from reference TRBV7-9 and TRBJ2-3, is DTGVSQNPRHKITKRGQNVTFRCDPISEHNRLYWYRQTLGQGPEFLTYFQNEAQLEKSRLLSDRFSAERPKGSFSTLEIQRTEQGDSAMYLCASSRKKGHLNTDTQYFGPGTRLTVL.